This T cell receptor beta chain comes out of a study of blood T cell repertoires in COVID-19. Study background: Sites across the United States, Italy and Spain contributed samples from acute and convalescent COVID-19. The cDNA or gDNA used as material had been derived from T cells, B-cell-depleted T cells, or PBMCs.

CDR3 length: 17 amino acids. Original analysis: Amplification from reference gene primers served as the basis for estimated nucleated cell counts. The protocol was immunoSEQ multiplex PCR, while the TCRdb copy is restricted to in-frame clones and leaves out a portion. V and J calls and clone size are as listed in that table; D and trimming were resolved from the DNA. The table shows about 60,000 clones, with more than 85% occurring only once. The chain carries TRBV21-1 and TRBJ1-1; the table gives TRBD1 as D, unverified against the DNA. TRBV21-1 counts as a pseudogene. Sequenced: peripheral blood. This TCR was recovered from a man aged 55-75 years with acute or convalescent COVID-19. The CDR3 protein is CASSKGKGKDQNTEAFF. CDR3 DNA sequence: TGTGCCAGCAGCAAAGGAAAGGGGAAAGACCAGAACACTGAAGCTTTCTTT.